These 11 T cell receptor beta chains were sequenced from one sample in a study of T cell repertoires in cytomegalovirus infection. TCRdb analysed the reads with MiXCR anew, one entry per CDR3 protein. Of some 940,000 distinct CDR3 sequences listed, less than 35% are singletons. Antigen specificity for these receptors is unknown. The specimen was cultured CD8+ T cells from PBMCs, collected from culture after CMV antigen stimulation. The receptor source for this set is a human donor in good health (CMV status not recorded). Some clones in this sample may be carry-over from other donors' samples.

The chain has TRBV7-2 and TRBJ2-7; no firm D call. This CDR3 comprises 12 residues. CDR1 and CDR2 (germline): SGHTA, FQGNSA. Trimming shortened V by 1 base and J by 5 bases, and 6 bases separated the two germline ends. The DNA for the CDR3 is TGTGCCAGCAGCTTAGTACCCCACGAGCAGTACTTC. The encoded protein is CASSLVPHEQYF.

This clonotype was observed at least ten times. Germline and junction disagree at one end, which may indicate a read error. The chain is built from TRBV12-3 or TRBV12-4 and TRBJ1-5; maybe TRBD1 (6 bases). This CDR3 comprises 13 residues. The chain's CDR3 is CASSLGQNQPQHF. As DNA, the CDR3 is TGTGCCAGCAGCTTAGGACAGAATCAGCCCCAGCATTTT.

A few counts support this clonotype. This chain links TRBV2 with TRBJ2-7, with 10 bases aligning to TRBD1. Germline CDR1 is SNHLY and CDR2 is FYNNEI. The length of the CDR3 is 14 residues. V lost 5 bases to trimming and J lost 6 bases; unmatched junction nucleotides: 7. The CDR3 reads CASSSGTGVFEQYF. The CDR3, as DNA: TGTGCCAGCAGTTCCGGGACAGGGGTATTCGAGCAGTACTTC.

The gene calls are TRBV27 and TRBJ1-1, with D maybe TRBD1 (5 bases). CDR1 and CDR2 from the germline V gene are MNHEY and SMNVEV (reference sequence). The V gene lost 6 bases and the J gene lost 0 bases, with 17 bases spanning the gap. This CDR3 is 16 amino acids long. This CDR3 reads CASRSLRQRLNTEAFF. The CDR3 coding sequence is TGTGCCAGCAGAAGTTTGAGACAGCGGTTGAACACTGAAGCTTTCTTT.

This clonotype was counted a few times. The CDR3, as DNA: TGTGCCAGCAGCTTAGTGCAGGACTACCTAAACAATGAGCAGTTCTTC. This gives the protein CASSLVQDYLNNEQFF. The chain uses TRBV7-9 and TRBJ2-1, with D maybe TRBD2 (6 bases). The CDR3 sequence is 16 residues long. Trimming removed 1 base from V and 5 bases from J, with 15 bases in between. The germline gives CDR1 SEHNR, CDR2 FQNEAQ (reference sequence).

This clonotype was seen a single time. One end of the junction fails to match germline, which may point to a read error. The V and J genes are TRBV19 and TRBJ1-3, with 8 positions matching TRBD1. CDR1 is LNHDA, CDR2 SQIVND, per germline (reference sequence). This CDR3 has 16 residues. CDR3 sequence: CASKRPDRDFGNTIYF. In nucleotides, the CDR3 is TGTGCGAGTAAACGGCCGGACAGGGACTTCGGAAACACCATATATTTT.

This clonotype has only one observation. This chain uses TRBV20-1 with TRBJ2-1; D possibly uses TRBD1 or TRBD2 (6 bases each). This CDR3 has 12 residues. Germline V gene sequence: CDR1 DFQATT, CDR2 SNEGSKA (reference sequence). V was pared by 7 bases and J by 4 bases, with 11 bases between. The CDR3 here is CSVADRYNEQFF. For the CDR3, the DNA is TGCAGTGTAGCGGACAGATACAATGAGCAGTTCTTC.

This chain links TRBV7-9 with TRBJ2-1; 9 bases align to TRBD1. The CDR3 is 14 amino acids. CDR1 and CDR2 from the germline V gene are SEHNR and FQNEAQ (reference sequence). The V segment lost 11 bases and the J segment 10 bases; nucleotides outside the gene matches: 15. CDR3 region: CALGGTGIGEEQFF. DNA of the CDR3: TGTGCCTTAGGGGGGACAGGGATAGGAGAAGAGCAGTTCTTC. Full variable domain (outside the CDR3, taken from reference TRBV7-9 and TRBJ2-1): DTGVSQNPRHKITKRGQNVTFRCDPISEHNRLYWYRQTLGQGPEFLTYFQNEAQLEKSRLLSDRFSAERPKGSFSTLEIQRTEQGDSAMYLCALGGTGIGEEQFFGPGTRLTVL.

V is TRBV5-6 and J is TRBJ2-3, with 9 positions matching TRBD2. The germline V gene encodes CDR1 SGHDT and CDR2 YYEEEE. The CDR3 sequence is 15 residues long. With V trimmed by 5 bases and J by 4 bases, 8 bases remained unmatched. CDR3: CASRPSGLASDTQYF. DNA for the CDR3: TGTGCCAGCAGACCCTCGGGACTAGCATCAGATACGCAGTATTTT.

Written as DNA, the CDR3 is TGTGCCACCTGGACGATCACCGGGGAGCTGTTTTTT. Encoded protein: CATWTITGELFF. V usage is TRBV2 and J usage is TRBJ2-2; D gene unclear. CDR1 is SNHLY, CDR2 FYNNEI, per germline. V lost 10 bases to trimming and J lost 4 bases, with 10 bases between them. The length of the CDR3 is 12 residues.

There are a few counts of this clonotype. The V gene is TRBV4-1, the J gene TRBJ1-1; a weak D match, TRBD1 (6 bases). The CDR3 length is 13 residues. V was pared by 4 bases and J by 5 bases, with 11 bases between. CDR1 MGHRA and CDR2 YSYEKL come from the germline V gene. CDR3 region: CASSRTGWTEAFF. The CDR3 coding sequence is TGCGCCAGCAGCCGCACAGGGTGGACTGAAGCTTTCTTT.